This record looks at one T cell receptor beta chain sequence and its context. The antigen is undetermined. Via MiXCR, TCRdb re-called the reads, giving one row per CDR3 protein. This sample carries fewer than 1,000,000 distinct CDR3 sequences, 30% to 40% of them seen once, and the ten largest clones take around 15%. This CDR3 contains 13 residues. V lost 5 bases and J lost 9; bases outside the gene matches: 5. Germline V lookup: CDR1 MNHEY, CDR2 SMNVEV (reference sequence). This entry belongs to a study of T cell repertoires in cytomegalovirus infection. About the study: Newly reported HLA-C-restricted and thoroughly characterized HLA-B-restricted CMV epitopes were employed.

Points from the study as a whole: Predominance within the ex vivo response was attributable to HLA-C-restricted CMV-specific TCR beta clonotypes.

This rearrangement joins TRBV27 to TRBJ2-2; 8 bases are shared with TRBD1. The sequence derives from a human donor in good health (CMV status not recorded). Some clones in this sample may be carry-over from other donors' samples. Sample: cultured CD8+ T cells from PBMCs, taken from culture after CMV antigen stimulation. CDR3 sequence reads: CASSRQGPWELFF. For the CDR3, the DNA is TGTGCCAGCAGTCGACAGGGGCCATGGGAGCTGTTTTTT.